These 23 T cell receptor beta chains were all obtained from the same sample, sequenced in a study of blood T cells in healthy people across ages. The second PCR ran about 7 to 12 cycles with a sample-barcoded 5' primer and J-beta primers. TCRdb re-called the 5' RACE reads with MiXCR, one entry per CDR3 protein. Among fewer than 900,000 distinct CDR3 sequences listed, roughly 43% were seen once. The material sequenced was blood. The origin of the receptors is a woman in her sixties in good health.

The chain is built from TRBV19 and TRBJ1-5, with D unclear. V lost 2 bases, J lost 4 bases, and 9 bases lay in between. Germline V gives CDR1 LNHDA, CDR2 SQIVND (reference sequence). The CDR3 contains 14 residues. The CDR3 nucleotides are TGTGCCAGTAGTATATGGCCAGATAATCAGCCCCAGCATTTT. It is translated as CASSIWPDNQPQHF. The complete variable domain, with remaining parts taken from reference TRBV19 and TRBJ1-5, reads DGGITQSPKYLFRKEGQNVTLSCEQNLNHDAMYWYRQDPGQGLRLIYYSQIVNDFQKGDIAEGYSVSREKKESFPLTVTSAQKNPTAFYLCASSIWPDNQPQHFGDGTRLSIL.

This clonotype was seen at least ten times. J is TRBJ2-1 and V is TRBV7-3; D assignment may be TRBD1 or TRBD2 (7 bases each). In germline, CDR1 is SGHTA, CDR2 FQGTGA. This CDR3 is 17 amino acids long. V lost 1 base, J lost 4 bases, and 17 bases lay in between. CDR3 nucleotides: TGTGCCAGCAGCTTAAAGGGGGCGGGAGCGACATACAATGAGCAGTTCTTC. This encodes CASSLKGAGATYNEQFF.

The rearrangement uses TRBV2 and TRBJ2-1; D uncertain. There are 13 residues in the CDR3. The germline V and J ends were trimmed by 5 bases and 7 bases, with 12 bases remaining between them. Germline lookup yields CDR1 SNHLY and CDR2 FYNNEI. CDR3 nucleotides: TGTGCCAGCAGTTACGTACACGGAAATGAGCAGTTCTTC. It encodes CASSYVHGNEQFF.

The genes are TRBV4-1 and TRBJ2-5; D is ambiguous. The J call may be incorrect, as the DNA end agrees better with TRBJ2-7. CDR3 size: 15 residues. The germline V gene encodes CDR1 MGHRA and CDR2 YSYEKL. The CDR3 reads CASSQEGKRTDEQYF. The DNA of the CDR3 is TGCGCCAGCAGCCAAGAAGGGAAAAGGACCGACGAGCAGTACTTC.

CDR3 in amino acids: CASSSSGSWGQYF. Written as DNA, the CDR3 is TGTGCCAGCAGCTCAAGCGGCTCCTGGGGGCAGTACTTC. J is TRBJ2-4 and V is TRBV7-3, with D perhaps assigned TRBD1 or TRBD2 (5 bases each). Trimming pared 4 bases from V and 13 bases from J, leaving 17 bases between. The CDR3 totals 13 residues. The germline gives CDR1 SGHTA, CDR2 FQGTGA.

This clonotype was seen a few times. This sequence joins TRBV20-1 and TRBJ2-1; D is possibly TRBD1 (6 bases). The CDR3 totals 15 residues. Germline CDR1 DFQATT, CDR2 SNEGSKA (reference sequence). V dropped 6 bases and J dropped 6 bases, with 21 bases sitting between them. CDR3: CSARQPGTFGNEQFF. In nucleotides, the CDR3 is TGCAGTGCACGTCAGCCCGGGACATTCGGCAATGAGCAGTTCTTC.

This sequence joins TRBV6-5 and TRBJ2-5; 7 nucleotides match TRBD1. Germline values: CDR1 MNHEY, CDR2 SVGAGI. The CDR3 length is 13 residues. V lost 4 bases and J lost 7; bases outside the gene matches: 6. The CDR3 sequence: CASSSAPGGTQYF. DNA of the CDR3: TGTGCCAGCAGTTCCGCTCCAGGGGGGACCCAGTACTTC.

Only a few counts were recorded for this clonotype. With a much larger clone just one base away, this may be a read error. The chain couples TRBV5-1 to TRBJ2-7; 12 nucleotides line up with TRBD1. The CDR3 totals 15 residues. Trimming took 4 bases from V and 7 from J; bases not matched to a gene: 9. Germline V CDR1 and CDR2: SGHRS, YFSETQ. DNA of the CDR3: TGCGCCAGCAGCCCGGGACAGGGGGCCTACAATGAGCAGTACTTC. Protein sequence: CASSPGQGAYNEQYF.

The chain combines TRBV7-3 with TRBJ2-2, with D unclear. Germline CDR1 is SGHTA and CDR2 is FQGTGA. Trimming removed 1 base at V and 0 bases at J, with 9 bases between. The CDR3 has 16 residues. This chain's CDR3 is CASSLMVSANTGELFF. In DNA form, the CDR3 reads TGTGCCAGCAGCTTAATGGTCAGCGCGAACACCGGGGAGCTGTTTTTT.

A few counts support this clonotype. The chain couples TRBV6-5 to TRBJ2-5; TRBD2 matches at 7 bases. The length of the CDR3 is 15 residues. J lost 1 base, V lost 5 bases, and 7 bases had no gene match. Germline assignment: CDR1 MNHEY and CDR2 SVGAGI. The DNA of the CDR3 is TGTGCCAGCAGTGCGCCTGGGGAGGGCCAAGAGACCCAGTACTTC. Translated: CASSAPGEGQETQYF.

As for this clonotype: At one end, the junction sequence differs from germline, possibly due to a read error. The chain is built from TRBV19 and TRBJ2-3; TRBD2 might be the D (7 bases). CDR3 length: 14 residues. Germline CDR1 reads LNHDA; CDR2 reads SQIVND (reference sequence). CDR3 DNA sequence: TGTACCAGTAGTATGGGGGGGCCAGGAGATACGCAGTATTTT. It codes for CTSSMGGPGDTQYF.

A remark on this clonotype: The junction departs from the called germline gene at one end, perhaps through a read error. The rearrangement links TRBV10-3 to TRBJ2-1; no clear D. Germline CDR1 is ENHRY and CDR2 is SYGVKD. CDR3 size: 11 residues. The CDR3 loop reads CTISGNNEQFF. For the CDR3, the DNA is TGTACCATCAGTGGTAACAATGAGCAGTTCTTC.

This rearrangement joins TRBV24-1 to TRBJ2-2; 11 bases map to TRBD1. With 3 bases clipped from V and 5 bases from J, the junction kept 4 bases outside the gene matches. Per germline, CDR1 KGHDR and CDR2 SFDVKD. This CDR3 spans 16 amino acids. CDR3 region: CATSDTGQGDTGELFF. The CDR3 region has the DNA TGTGCCACCAGTGATACGGGACAGGGGGATACCGGGGAGCTGTTTTTT.

This chain uses TRBV21-1 with TRBJ2-7; the table's D call, TRBD2, has no DNA check behind it. TRBV21-1 is noted as a pseudogene. CDR3 length equals 15 residues. The DNA of the CDR3 is TGTGCCAGCAGCAGCTTAGCGGGAGTTGATTGCGAGCAGTACTTC. Translating gives CASSSLAGVDCEQYF.

Only a few counts were recorded for this clonotype. The CDR3: CSAREVVGRTDTQYF. In DNA, the CDR3 is TGCAGTGCTAGAGAGGTGGTAGGGCGCACAGATACGCAGTATTTT. The gene calls are TRBV20-1 and TRBJ2-3; no firm D call. The CDR3 sequence is 15 residues long. Per the germline V gene, CDR1 is DFQATT and CDR2 is SNEGSKA (reference sequence). V lost 0 bases to trimming and J lost 1 base, with 11 bases between them.

The rearrangement links TRBV4-3 to TRBJ2-1; D is ambiguous. This CDR3 is 14 amino acids long. The ends were cut back, 4 bases at V and 2 bases at J, with 9 bases in the middle. Germline V gene sequence: CDR1 LGHNA, CDR2 YSLEER. The CDR3 sequence is CASSLAWAYNEQFF. CDR3 bases: TGCGCCAGCAGCCTTGCCTGGGCCTACAATGAGCAGTTCTTC.

This chain connects TRBV5-6 to TRBJ2-1; D gene ambiguous. Germline values: CDR1 SGHDT, CDR2 YYEEEE. The V gene lost 0 bases and the J gene lost 3 bases, with 13 bases spanning the gap. The length of the CDR3 is 16 residues. CDR3 loop: CASSLGYRGLYNEQFF. CDR3 nucleotides: TGTGCCAGCAGCTTGGGTTATCGTGGTCTCTACAATGAGCAGTTCTTC.

In its sample, this clonotype was seen a few times. The V gene is TRBV7-3, the J gene TRBJ2-3; no clear D gene. The CDR3 totals 14 residues. Germline CDR1 and CDR2: SGHTA and FQGTGA. Between the trimmed V and J ends, which lost 5 bases and 6 bases, there was a span of 15 bases. The CDR3 spells CASSGVGPWDTQYF. DNA of the CDR3: TGTGCCAGCAGCGGTGTAGGGCCATGGGATACGCAGTATTTT.

This clonotype occurred many times. This chain joins TRBV12-3 or TRBV12-4 and TRBJ2-3; 10 positions agree with TRBD2. With 3 bases clipped from V and 2 bases from J, the junction kept 5 bases outside the gene matches. The CDR3 contains 16 residues. The CDR3 sequence: CASSFVAGGITDTQYF. The CDR3 coding sequence is TGTGCCAGCAGTTTCGTAGCGGGGGGAATCACAGATACGCAGTATTTT.

This clonotype was observed many times. The chain employs TRBV7-2 and TRBJ2-7; the D gene is possibly TRBD2 (5 bases). Per germline, CDR1 SGHTA and CDR2 FQGNSA. The V end was cut by 1 base, the J end by 6 bases, with 10 bases between. The CDR3 contains 13 residues. The CDR3 DNA is TGTGCCAGCAGCTTAGTGGGAGTAGGCGAGCAGTACTTC. Amino acid sequence: CASSLVGVGEQYF.

This clonotype was seen a few times. The chain employs TRBV11-2 and TRBJ2-7; D is unclear. The CDR3 runs to 14 residues. The V end lost 1 base, the J end lost 0 bases, and 7 bases lay between the germline ends. Germline V gene lookup returns CDR1 SGHAT and CDR2 FQNNGV. CDR3 sequence reads: CASSLGFSSYEQYF. In DNA, the CDR3 is TGTGCCAGCAGCTTAGGTTTCAGCTCCTACGAGCAGTACTTC.

In its sample, this clonotype was seen many times. CDR3 DNA sequence: TGTGCCAGCAGCCACGGACATTTCTACGAGCAGTACTTC. This translates into CASSHGHFYEQYF. The chain combines TRBV14 with TRBJ2-7; perhaps TRBD1 as D (5 bases). Trimming took 3 bases from V and 3 from J, leaving 9 bases between them. CDR1 and CDR2 (germline): SGHDN, FVKESK. CDR3 size: 13 residues.

This clonotype was observed once. The rearrangement joins TRBV3-1 to TRBJ2-5; tentative D call: TRBD2 (5 bases). The germline gives CDR1 LGHDT, CDR2 YNNKEL (reference sequence). The V end was cut by 2 bases, the J end by 1 base, with 11 bases between. The CDR3 is 15 amino acids. CDR3 sequence reads: CASSQNNGVQETQYF. CDR3 DNA sequence: TGTGCCAGCAGCCAAAATAACGGGGTCCAAGAGACCCAGTACTTC.